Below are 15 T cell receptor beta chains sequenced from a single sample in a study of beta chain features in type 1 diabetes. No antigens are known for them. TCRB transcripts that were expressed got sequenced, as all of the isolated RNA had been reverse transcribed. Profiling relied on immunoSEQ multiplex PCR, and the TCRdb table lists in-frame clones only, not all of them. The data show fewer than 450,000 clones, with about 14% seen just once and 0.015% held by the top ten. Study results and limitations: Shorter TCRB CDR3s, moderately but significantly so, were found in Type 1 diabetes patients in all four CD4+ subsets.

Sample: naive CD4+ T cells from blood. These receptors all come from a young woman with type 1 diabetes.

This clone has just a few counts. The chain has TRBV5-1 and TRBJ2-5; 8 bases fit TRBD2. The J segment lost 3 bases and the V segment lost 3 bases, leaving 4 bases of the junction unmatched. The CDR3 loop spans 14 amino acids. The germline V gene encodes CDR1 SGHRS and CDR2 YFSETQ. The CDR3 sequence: CASSSTSGKETQYF. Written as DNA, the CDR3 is TGCGCCAGCAGCTCAACTAGCGGCAAAGAGACCCAGTACTTC.

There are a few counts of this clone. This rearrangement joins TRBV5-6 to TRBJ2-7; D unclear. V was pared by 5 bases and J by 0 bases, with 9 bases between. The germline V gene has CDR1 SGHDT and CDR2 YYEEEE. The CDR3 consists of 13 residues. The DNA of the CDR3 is TGTGCCAGCAGTCCTAGGAGCTCCTACGAGCAGTACGTC. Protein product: CASSPRSSYEQYV.

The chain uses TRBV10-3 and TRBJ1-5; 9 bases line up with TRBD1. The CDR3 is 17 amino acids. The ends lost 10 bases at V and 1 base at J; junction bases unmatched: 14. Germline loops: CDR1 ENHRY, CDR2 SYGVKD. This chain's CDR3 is CATAVPGQGRSNQPQHF. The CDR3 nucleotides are TGTGCCACCGCCGTCCCGGGACAGGGCCGAAGCAATCAGCCCCAGCATTTT.

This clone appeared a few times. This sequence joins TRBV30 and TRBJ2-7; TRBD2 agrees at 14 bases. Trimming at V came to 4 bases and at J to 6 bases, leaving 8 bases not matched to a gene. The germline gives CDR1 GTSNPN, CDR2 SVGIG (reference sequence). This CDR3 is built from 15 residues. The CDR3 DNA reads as TGTGCCTGGAACCCAAGACTAGCGGGAGGGAGCGAGCAGTACGTC. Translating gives CAWNPRLAGGSEQYV.

CDR3 amino acids: CASSPGLPGPYEQYV. The CDR3 DNA reads TGTGCCAGCAGCCCCGGACTACCCGGCCCCTACGAGCAGTACGTC. The V and J genes are TRBV7-9 and TRBJ2-7; possible D gene TRBD2, 6 bases. This CDR3 has 15 residues. CDR1 and CDR2 (germline): SEHNR, FQNEAQ (reference sequence). Trimming took off 5 bases at V and 2 bases at J, with 16 bases between the two ends.

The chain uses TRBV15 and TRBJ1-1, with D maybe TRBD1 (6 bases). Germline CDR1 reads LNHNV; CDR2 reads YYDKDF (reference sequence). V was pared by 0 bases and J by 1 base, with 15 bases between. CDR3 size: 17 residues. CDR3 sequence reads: CATSRDKGVGPNTEAFF. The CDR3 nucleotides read TGTGCCACCAGCAGAGATAAGGGGGTAGGGCCGAACACTGAAGCTTTCTTT.

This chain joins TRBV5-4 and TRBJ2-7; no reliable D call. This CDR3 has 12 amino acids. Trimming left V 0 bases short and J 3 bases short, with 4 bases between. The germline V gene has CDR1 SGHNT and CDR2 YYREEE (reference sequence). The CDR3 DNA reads TGTGCCAGCAGCTTGGACGACTACGAGCAGTACGTC. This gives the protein CASSLDDYEQYV.

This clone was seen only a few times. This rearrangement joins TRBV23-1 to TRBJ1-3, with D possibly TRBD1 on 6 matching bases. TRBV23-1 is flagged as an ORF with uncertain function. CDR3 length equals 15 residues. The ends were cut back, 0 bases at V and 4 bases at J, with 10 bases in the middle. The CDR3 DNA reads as TGCGCCAGCAGTCAATCTCAGGGGCCGGGAAACACCATATATTTT. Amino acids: CASSQSQGPGNTIYF.

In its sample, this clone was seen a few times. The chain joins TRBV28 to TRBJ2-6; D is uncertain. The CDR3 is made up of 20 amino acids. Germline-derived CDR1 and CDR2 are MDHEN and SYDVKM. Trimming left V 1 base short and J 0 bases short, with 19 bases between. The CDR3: CASSLLGTPSSLSGANVLTF. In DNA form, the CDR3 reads TGTGCCAGCAGTTTATTGGGCACCCCGAGTTCCCTCTCTGGGGCCAACGTCCTGACTTTC.

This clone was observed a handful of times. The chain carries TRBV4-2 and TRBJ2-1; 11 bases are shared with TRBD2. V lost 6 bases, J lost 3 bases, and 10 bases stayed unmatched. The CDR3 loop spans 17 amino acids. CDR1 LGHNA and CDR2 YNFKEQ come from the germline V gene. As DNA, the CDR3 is TGTGCCAGCAGGGCACTTACTAGCGGGAGTTTCTACAATGAGCAGTTCTTC. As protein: CASRALTSGSFYNEQFF.

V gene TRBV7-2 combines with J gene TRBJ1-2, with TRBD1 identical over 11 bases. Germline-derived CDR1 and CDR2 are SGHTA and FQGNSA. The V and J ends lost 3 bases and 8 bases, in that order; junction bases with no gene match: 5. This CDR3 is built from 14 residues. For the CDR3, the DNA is TGTGCCAGCAGCTTCGGACAGGGGGCAAAGGGCTACACCTTC. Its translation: CASSFGQGAKGYTF.

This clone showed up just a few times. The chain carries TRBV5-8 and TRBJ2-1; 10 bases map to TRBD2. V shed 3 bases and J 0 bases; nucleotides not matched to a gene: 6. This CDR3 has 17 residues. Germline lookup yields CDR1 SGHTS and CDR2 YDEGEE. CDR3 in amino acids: CASSSPGTSASYNEQFF. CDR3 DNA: TGTGCCAGCAGCTCCCCAGGGACTAGCGCCTCCTACAATGAGCAGTTCTTC. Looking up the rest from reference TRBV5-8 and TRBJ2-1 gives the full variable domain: EAGVTQSPTHLIKTRGQQATLRCSPISGHTSVYWYQQALGLGLQFLLWYDEGEERNRGNFPPRFSGRQFPNYSSELNVNALELEDSALYLCASSSPGTSASYNEQFFGPGTRLTVL.

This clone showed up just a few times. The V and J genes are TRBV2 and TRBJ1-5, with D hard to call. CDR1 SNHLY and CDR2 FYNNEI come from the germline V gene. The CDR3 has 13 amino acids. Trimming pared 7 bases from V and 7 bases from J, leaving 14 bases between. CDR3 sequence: CASTFYSLQPQHF. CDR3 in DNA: TGTGCCAGCACCTTTTACAGTCTACAGCCCCAGCATTTT.

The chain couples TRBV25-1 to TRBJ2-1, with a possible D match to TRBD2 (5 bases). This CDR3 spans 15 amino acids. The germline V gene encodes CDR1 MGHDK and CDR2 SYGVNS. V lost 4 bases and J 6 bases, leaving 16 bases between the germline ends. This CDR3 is CASSVGERAFNEQFF. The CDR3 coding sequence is TGTGCCAGCAGTGTGGGAGAAAGGGCTTTCAATGAGCAGTTCTTC.

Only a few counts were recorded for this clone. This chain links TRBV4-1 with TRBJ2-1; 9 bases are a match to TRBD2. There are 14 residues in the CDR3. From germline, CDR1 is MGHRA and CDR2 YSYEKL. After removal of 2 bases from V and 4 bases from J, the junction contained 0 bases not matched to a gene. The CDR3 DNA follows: TGCGCCAGCAGCCAACTAGCGGGGTACAATGAGCAGTTCTTC. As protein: CASSQLAGYNEQFF.